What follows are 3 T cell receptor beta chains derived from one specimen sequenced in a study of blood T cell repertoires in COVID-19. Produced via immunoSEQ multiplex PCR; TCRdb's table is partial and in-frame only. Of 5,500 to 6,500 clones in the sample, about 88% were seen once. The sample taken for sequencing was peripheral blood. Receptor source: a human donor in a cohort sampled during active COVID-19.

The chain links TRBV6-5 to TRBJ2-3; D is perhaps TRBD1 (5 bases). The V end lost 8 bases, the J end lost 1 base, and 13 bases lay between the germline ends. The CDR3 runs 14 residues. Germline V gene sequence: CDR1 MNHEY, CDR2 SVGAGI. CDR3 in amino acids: CASFPAGRTDTQYF. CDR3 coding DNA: TGTGCCAGCTTTCCCGCAGGGCGCACAGATACGCAGTATTTT.

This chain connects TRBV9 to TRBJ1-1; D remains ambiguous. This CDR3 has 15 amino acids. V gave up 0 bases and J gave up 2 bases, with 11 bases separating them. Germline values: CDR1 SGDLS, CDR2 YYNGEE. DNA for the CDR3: TGTGCCAGCAGCGTAGGTGGCAGATCAAACACTGAAGCTTTCTTT. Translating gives CASSVGGRSNTEAFF.

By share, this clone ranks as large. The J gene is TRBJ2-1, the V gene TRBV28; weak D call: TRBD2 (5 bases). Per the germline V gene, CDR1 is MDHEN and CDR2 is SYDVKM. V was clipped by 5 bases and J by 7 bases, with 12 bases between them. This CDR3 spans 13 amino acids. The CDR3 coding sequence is TGTGCCAGCAGTCCCCCCCCGGGGAATGAGCAGTTCTTC. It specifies CASSPPPGNEQFF.